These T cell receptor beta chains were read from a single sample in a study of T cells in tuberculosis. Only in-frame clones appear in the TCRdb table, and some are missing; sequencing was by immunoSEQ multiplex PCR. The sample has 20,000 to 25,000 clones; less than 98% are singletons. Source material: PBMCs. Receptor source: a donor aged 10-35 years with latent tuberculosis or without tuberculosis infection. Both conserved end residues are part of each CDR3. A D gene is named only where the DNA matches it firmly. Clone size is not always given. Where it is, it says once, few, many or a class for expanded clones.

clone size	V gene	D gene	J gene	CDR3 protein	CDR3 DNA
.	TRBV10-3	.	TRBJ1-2	CAISKTGDYGYTF	TGTGCCATCAGTAAGACAGGTGACTATGGCTACACCTTC
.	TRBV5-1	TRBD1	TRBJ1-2	CASSSPGRGQGYTF	TGCGCCAGCAGCTCCCCAGGCAGGGGGCAAGGCTACACCTTC
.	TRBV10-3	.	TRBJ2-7	CAIAGGQLSYEQYF	TGTGCCATCGCCGGGGGACAGCTCTCCTACGAGCAGTACTTC
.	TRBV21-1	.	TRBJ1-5	CASSKGTGRDQPQHF	TGTGCCAGCAGCAAAGGGACAGGGAGGGACCAGCCCCAGCATTTT
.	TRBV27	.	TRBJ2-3	CASRGRLTDTQYF	TGTGCCAGCAGGGGCAGGTTGACAGATACGCAGTATTTT
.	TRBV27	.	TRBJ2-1	CASSFGGEQFF	TGTGCCAGCAGTTTTGGGGGCGAGCAGTTCTTC
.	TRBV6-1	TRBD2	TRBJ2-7	CASRGLGGYEQYF	TGTGCCAGCAGGGGACTAGGCGGCTACGAGCAGTACTTC
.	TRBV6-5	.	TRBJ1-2	CASSWYEGVDPLGYTF	TGTGCCAGCAGTTGGTATGAGGGTGTGGACCCTTTAGGCTACACCTTC
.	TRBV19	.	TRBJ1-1	CASSIRVRTTNTEAFF	TGTGCCAGTAGTATTCGGGTCAGGACTACGAACACTGAAGCTTTCTTT
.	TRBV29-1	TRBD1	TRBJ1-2	CSAEDRGAFFYTF	TGCAGCGCAGAAGACAGGGGAGCGTTTTTCTACACCTTC
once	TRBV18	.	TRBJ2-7	CASSPAGPYEQYF	TGTGCCAGCTCACCAGCAGGGCCCTACGAGCAGTACTTC
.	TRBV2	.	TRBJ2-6	CASTWPSGANVLTF	TGTGCCAGCACCTGGCCCTCTGGGGCCAACGTCCTGACTTTC
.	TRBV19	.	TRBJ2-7	CASSIGGEQYF	TGTGCCAGTAGTATAGGAGGGGAGCAGTACTTC
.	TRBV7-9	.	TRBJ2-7	CASSSSPDTRNYEQYF	TGTGCCAGCAGCTCCTCCCCCGACACTAGAAACTACGAGCAGTACTTC
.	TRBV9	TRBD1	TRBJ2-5	CASSVRTGPETQYF	TGTGCCAGCAGCGTTAGGACAGGCCCGGAGACCCAGTACTTC
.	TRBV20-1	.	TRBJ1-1	CSASLNTEAFF	TGCAGTGCTAGCTTGAACACTGAAGCTTTCTTT
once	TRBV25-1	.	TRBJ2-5	CASSESGYQETQYF	TGTGCCAGCAGTGAATCAGGGTACCAAGAGACCCAGTACTTC
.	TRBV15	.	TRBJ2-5	CATSRDHRGQETQYF	TGTGCCACCAGCAGAGATCACCGGGGGCAAGAGACCCAGTACTTC
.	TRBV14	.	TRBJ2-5	CASSQGGTQYF	TGTGCCAGCAGCCAGGGGGGGACCCAGTACTTC
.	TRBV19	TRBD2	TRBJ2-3	CASTGGFSTDTQYF	TGTGCCAGTACGGGGGGATTTAGCACAGATACGCAGTATTTT
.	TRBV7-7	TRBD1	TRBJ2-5	CASSFTTGPRETQYF	TGTGCCAGCAGCTTCACGACAGGGCCCAGGGAGACCCAGTACTTC
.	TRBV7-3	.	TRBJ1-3	CASSLGGVSGNTIYF	TGTGCCAGCAGCTTAGGAGGGGTCTCTGGAAACACCATATATTTT
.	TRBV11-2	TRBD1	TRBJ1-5	CASSLDRGGQPQHF	TGTGCCAGCAGCCTGGACAGGGGGGGTCAGCCCCAGCATTTT
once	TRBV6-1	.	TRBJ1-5	CASSDRASQPQHF	TGTGCCAGCAGTGACAGGGCCAGCCAGCCCCAGCATTTT
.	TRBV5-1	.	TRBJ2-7	CASSFGPSEGAYEQYF	TGCGCCAGCAGCTTTGGACCTTCCGAGGGGGCCTACGAGCAGTACTTC
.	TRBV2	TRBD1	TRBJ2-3	CASAKGTGETDTQYF	TGTGCCAGCGCCAAAGGGACAGGGGAGACAGATACGCAGTATTTT
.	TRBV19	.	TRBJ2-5	CASSIGRPETQYF	TGTGCCAGTAGTATTGGCAGGCCGGAGACCCAGTACTTC
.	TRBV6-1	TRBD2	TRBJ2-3	CASSGLEIDTQYF	TGTGCCAGCAGCGGACTAGAAATAGATACGCAGTATTTT
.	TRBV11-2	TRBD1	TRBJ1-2	CASSLALRGRSYGYTF	TGTGCCAGCAGCTTAGCGCTTAGGGGGCGGAGCTATGGCTACACCTTC
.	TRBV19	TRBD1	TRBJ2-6	CASSYPPGQGISGANVLTF	TGTGCCAGTTCCTATCCCCCAGGACAGGGGATCTCTGGGGCCAACGTCCTGACTTTC
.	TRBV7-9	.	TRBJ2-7	CASRRTDSYEQYF	TGTGCCAGCCGTCGGACAGATTCCTACGAGCAGTACTTC
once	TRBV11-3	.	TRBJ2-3	CASKRAGITDTQYF	TGTGCCAGCAAAAGGGCCGGGATCACAGATACGCAGTATTTT
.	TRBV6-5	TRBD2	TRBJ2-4	CASSSRGLAGENIQYF	TGTGCCAGCAGTTCCCGGGGACTAGCGGGAGAAAACATTCAGTACTTC
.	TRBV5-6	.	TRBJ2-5	CASSWPSQETQYF	TGTGCCAGCAGCTGGCCCAGCCAAGAGACCCAGTACTTC
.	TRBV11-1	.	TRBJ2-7	CASSSRPGIPYEQYF	TGTGCCAGCAGCTCTCGCCCGGGTATCCCCTACGAGCAGTACTTC
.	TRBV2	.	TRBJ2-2	CASSEEVGATGELFF	TGTGCCAGCAGTGAAGAAGTAGGGGCCACCGGGGAGCTGTTTTTT
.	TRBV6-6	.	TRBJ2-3	CASSPLGPRDTQYF	TGTGCCAGCAGTCCTCTTGGTCCCCGGGATACGCAGTATTTT
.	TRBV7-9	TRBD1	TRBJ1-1	CASSLRTGYLYAFF	TGTGCCAGCAGCTTACGGACAGGGTATTTGTATGCTTTCTTT
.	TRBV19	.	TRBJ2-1	CASTQGTVVFDEQFF	TGTGCCAGTACGCAGGGGACGGTGGTTTTTGATGAGCAGTTCTTC
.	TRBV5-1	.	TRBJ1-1	CASSLGQMNTEAFF	TGCGCCAGCAGCTTGGGACAAATGAACACTGAAGCTTTCTTT
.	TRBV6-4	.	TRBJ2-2	CASSSGNTGELFF	TGTGCCAGCAGTAGCGGGAACACCGGGGAGCTGTTTTTT
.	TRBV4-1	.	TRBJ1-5	CASSQEAYSNQPQHF	TGCGCCAGCAGCCAAGAAGCGTATAGCAATCAGCCCCAGCATTTT
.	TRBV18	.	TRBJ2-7	CASSSGSSPNYEQYF	TGTGCCAGCTCCTCGGGGAGTTCTCCGAACTACGAGCAGTACTTC
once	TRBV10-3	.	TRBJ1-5	CATGVDNQPQHF	TGTGCCACAGGGGTTGACAATCAGCCCCAGCATTTT
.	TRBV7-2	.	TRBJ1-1	CASSLIGQTNTEAFF	TGTGCCAGCAGCTTGATCGGACAAACGAACACTGAAGCTTTCTTT
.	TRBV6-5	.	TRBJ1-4	CASSVTGPNEKLFF	TGTGCCAGCAGTGTTACAGGGCCTAACGAAAAACTGTTTTTT
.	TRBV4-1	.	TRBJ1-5	CASSQDPLGRANQPQHF	TGCGCCAGCAGCCAAGATCCCCTCGGCAGGGCCAATCAGCCCCAGCATTTT
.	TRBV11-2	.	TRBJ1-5	CASSPGINQPQHF	TGTGCCAGCAGCCCCGGGATCAATCAGCCCCAGCATTTT
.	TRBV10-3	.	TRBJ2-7	CAIRNYYEQYF	TGTGCCATCAGGAACTACTACGAGCAGTACTTC
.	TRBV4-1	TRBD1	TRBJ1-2	CASTSVGGDRANYGYTF	TGCGCCAGCACCTCAGTCGGAGGAGACAGGGCTAACTATGGCTACACCTTC
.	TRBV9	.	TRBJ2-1	CASSVSESYRRQFF	TGTGCCAGCAGCGTTTCGGAATCCTATCGGAGGCAGTTCTTC
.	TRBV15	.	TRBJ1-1	CATSHSGGVLNTEAFF	TGTGCCACCAGCCACTCGGGGGGGGTGCTGAACACTGAAGCTTTCTTT
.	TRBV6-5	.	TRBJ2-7	CASSLGGSTYEQYF	TGTGCCAGCAGTCTTGGAGGGTCCACCTACGAGCAGTACTTC
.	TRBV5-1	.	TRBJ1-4	CASSWTGLNEKLFF	TGCGCCAGCAGCTGGACTGGGCTTAATGAAAAACTGTTTTTT
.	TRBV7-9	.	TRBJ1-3	CASSLGLISDSGNTIYF	TGTGCCAGCAGCTTAGGATTGATATCAGACTCTGGAAACACCATATATTTT